The 11 T cell receptor beta chains below were found in one sample sequenced in a study of blood T cell repertoires in COVID-19. Libraries were prepared by immunoSEQ multiplex PCR; TCRdb keeps only in-frame clonotypes and omits some of them. The sample lists 20,000 to 25,000 clones, around 83% occurring once. The sequenced sample consisted of peripheral blood. These receptors came from a man between 65 and 85 years old with acute or convalescent COVID-19.

Within the sample, this clone is large. The genes are TRBV18 and TRBJ2-7; 8 nucleotides agree with TRBD1. Trimming took 2 bases from V and 2 from J; bases not matched to a gene: 5. This CDR3 is 15 amino acids long. CDR1 is KGHSH and CDR2 is LQKENI in the germline V gene. For the CDR3, the DNA is TGTGCCAGCTCACCAGGGACAGGACGTACCTACGAGCAGTACTTC. It codes for CASSPGTGRTYEQYF.

There are a few counts of this clone. The chain joins TRBV18 to TRBJ1-2, with a possible D match to TRBD1 (6 bases). The CDR3 covers 14 residues. Germline loops: CDR1 KGHSH, CDR2 LQKENI. Trimming removed 3 bases at V and 4 bases at J, with 12 bases between. The CDR3 is CASSPGQNFYGYTF. The CDR3 DNA is TGTGCCAGCTCACCCGGACAGAATTTCTATGGCTACACCTTC.

The V and J genes are TRBV7-2 and TRBJ1-1; D not certain. The CDR3 sequence is 15 residues long. The ends were cut back, 1 base at V and 4 bases at J, with 13 bases in the middle. CDR1 is SGHTA, CDR2 FQGNSA, per germline. CDR3 nucleotide sequence: TGTGCCAGCAGCTTAGATTCGCAGTCTGGCACTGAAGCTTTCTTT. Amino acid sequence: CASSLDSQSGTEAFF.

The chain links TRBV11-3 to TRBJ1-1, with D perhaps matching TRBD1 (5 bases). The CDR3 is 14 amino acids. The V and J ends lost 2 bases and 4 bases respectively, with 11 bases between them. Germline V gene sequence: CDR1 SGHNT, CDR2 YENEEA. The CDR3 sequence is CASSLTSGRTEAFF. In nucleotides, the CDR3 is TGTGCCAGCAGCTTAACTTCAGGGCGCACTGAAGCTTTCTTT.

The V call is TRBV3-1 (or the pseudogene TRBV3-2), the J call TRBJ2-7, with D uncertain. CDR3 length: 13 residues. Germline lookup yields CDR1 LGHDT and CDR2 YNNKEL (reference sequence). The V and J ends lost 0 bases and 6 bases respectively, with 9 bases between them. CDR3 sequence: CASSQELNSEQYF. The DNA of the CDR3 is TGTGCCAGCAGCCAAGAGCTCAACTCCGAGCAGTACTTC.

This clone was seen only a few times. The rearrangement joins TRBV2 to TRBJ1-1; D possibly corresponds to TRBD1 (6 bases). Germline-derived CDR1 and CDR2 are SNHLY and FYNNEI. Trimming stripped 6 bases from V and 11 bases from J, with 16 bases between. This CDR3 contains 12 residues. The CDR3 loop is CASSLGGAGAFF. The CDR3 DNA is TGTGCCAGCAGCCTCGGGGGGGCAGGGGCTTTCTTT.

This chain uses TRBV7-2 with TRBJ2-1; 7 nucleotides line up with TRBD2. CDR1 and CDR2 (germline): SGHTA, FQGNSA. CDR3 length: 13 residues. V shed 4 bases and J 5 bases; nucleotides not matched to a gene: 2. The CDR3 protein is CASSWTRDNEQFF. The CDR3 coding sequence is TGTGCCAGCAGCTGGACTAGGGACAATGAGCAGTTCTTC.

The J gene is TRBJ1-1, the V gene TRBV28; 7 bases are shared with TRBD1. V shed 1 base, J shed 3 bases, and the junction held 2 bases outside the gene matches. This CDR3 region has 14 residues. Germline V gene data show CDR1 as MDHEN and CDR2 as SYDVKM. The CDR3 reads CASSLLQGDTEAFF. CDR3 bases: TGTGCCAGCAGTTTATTGCAGGGGGACACTGAAGCTTTCTTT.

This chain links TRBV19 with TRBJ1-1; maybe TRBD1 (5 bases). Germline V CDR1 and CDR2: LNHDA, SQIVND (reference sequence). The CDR3 spans 11 residues. With 5 bases removed from V and 11 bases from J, the gap between germline ends came to 12 bases. For the CDR3, the DNA is TGTGCCAGTAGTTTCGGGGACTGGGCTTTCTTT. Translating gives CASSFGDWAFF.

The V and J genes are TRBV19 and TRBJ2-5; 11 bases match TRBD2. Germline V gives CDR1 LNHDA, CDR2 SQIVND (reference sequence). This CDR3 is 17 amino acids long. The ends lost 2 bases at V and 4 bases at J; junction bases unmatched: 9. CDR3 protein: CASSISVAGGPGETQYF. The CDR3 nucleotides read TGTGCCAGTAGTATATCGGTAGCGGGAGGGCCAGGAGAGACCCAGTACTTC.

The chain links TRBV7-2 to TRBJ1-3, with 9 nucleotides matching TRBD1. There are 15 residues in the CDR3. Looked up from germline, CDR1 is SGHTA and CDR2 is FQGNSA. With V trimmed by 5 bases and J by 6 bases, 8 bases remained unmatched. The CDR3 here is CASSPNRDRENTIYF. The CDR3 DNA is TGTGCCAGCAGCCCTAACCGGGACAGGGAAAACACCATATATTTT.